The rows below give T cell receptor beta chains drawn from one sample of a study of stem cell transplantation in POMP-related autoinflammatory disease. This table comes from immunoSEQ multiplex PCR, and its TCRdb copy is limited to in-frame clones, with some not included. Of 20,000 to 30,000 clones listed, approximately 85% are singletons. The sample in question was CD4+ T cells from PBMCs, obtained before stem cell transplantation. All receptors derive from a human donor with POMP-related autoinflammation and immune dysregulation (PRAID). The CDR3 runs from the conserved cysteine through the conserved F or W. Fields, in order: V gene, J gene, clone size, D gene, CDR3 DNA, CDR3 protein. A D gene is named only where the DNA matches it firmly. Size is omitted from some rows. Given values are once, few, many or a class for expanded clones.

TRBV19	TRBJ2-2	-	-	TGTGCCAGTAGGGTGGGACCGAACACCGGGGAGCTGTTTTTT	CASRVGPNTGELFF
TRBV6-5	TRBJ2-1	-	TRBD2	TGTGCCAGCAGTTACCCTAGCGGGGGCACGAATGAGCAGTTCTTC	CASSYPSGGTNEQFF
TRBV28	TRBJ2-6	-	-	TGTGCCAGCAGCCCCCCGGCTCCAATCATTCACGTCCTGACTTTC	CASSPPAPIIHVLTF
TRBV5-4	TRBJ1-2	-	-	TGTGCCAGCAGCTTGGACAGGAACTATGGCTACACCTTC	CASSLDRNYGYTF
TRBV27	TRBJ2-3	-	-	TGTGCCAGCAGTTTATCGGTAGCGGAAGATACGCAGTATTTT	CASSLSVAEDTQYF
TRBV30	TRBJ1-1	-	TRBD1	TGTGCCTGGTCGCAGGGGGCTGCAGCTTTCTTT	CAWSQGAAAFF
TRBV2	TRBJ1-2	-	-	TGTGCCAGCAGTGTTGGGGAGGAACGTGGCTACACCTTC	CASSVGEERGYTF
TRBV18	TRBJ2-7	-	-	TGTGCCAGCTCACCAGGTGGGGGGCCCGGCTACGAGCAGTACTTC	CASSPGGGPGYEQYF
TRBV4-1	TRBJ2-1	-	TRBD2	TGCGCCAGCAGCCACCGGAAGGGGGCGGGAGGGCCCTACAATGAGCAGTTCTTC	CASSHRKGAGGPYNEQFF
TRBV5-1	TRBJ1-2	-	-	TGCGCCAGCAGCTTAGGGGGGGCGCGTGCTAACTATGGCTACACCTTC	CASSLGGARANYGYTF
TRBV6-1	TRBJ2-7	-	-	TGTGCCAGCAGGGCATTCACCTACGAGCAGTACTTC	CASRAFTYEQYF
TRBV18	TRBJ2-3	-	-	TGTGCCAGCTCACCACGGCAGTACCCCAGCACAGATACGCAGTATTTT	CASSPRQYPSTDTQYF
TRBV19	TRBJ1-2	-	-	TGTGCCAGTAGTCCCCGGGCAGCGGGTGGCTACACCTTC	CASSPRAAGGYTF
TRBV30	TRBJ1-1	-	-	TGTGCCTGGACGGCTCAGATGAACACTGAAGCTTTCTTT	CAWTAQMNTEAFF
TRBV27	TRBJ1-1	once	-	TGTGCCAGCAGTTTAACCGTTAGGGCCACTGAAGCTTTCTTT	CASSLTVRATEAFF
TRBV9	TRBJ2-1	-	-	TGTGCCAGCAGCGTAGGTGTAGAGGGGCCGTACTACAATGAGCAGTTCTTC	CASSVGVEGPYYNEQFF
TRBV4-1	TRBJ1-3	-	-	TGCGCCAGCAGCCAAGATTTCTTACAAAGGGCTGGAAACACCATATATTTT	CASSQDFLQRAGNTIYF
TRBV6-4	TRBJ1-5	-	-	TGTGCCAGCAGCCAGGGGTCCGGTCAGCCCCAGCATTTT	CASSQGSGQPQHF
TRBV19	TRBJ1-2	-	-	TGTGCCAGTAGTACAACCGGGACCTCTTATGGCTACACCTTC	CASSTTGTSYGYTF
TRBV6-1	TRBJ2-3	-	TRBD1	TGTGCCATACAGGGGGTTGTAACAGATACGCAGTATTTT	CAIQGVVTDTQYF
TRBV11-1	TRBJ1-1	-	-	TGTGCCAGCAGCTTCTTAGAATACACTGAAGCTTTCTTT	CASSFLEYTEAFF
TRBV6-1	TRBJ2-7	-	TRBD1	TGTGCCAGCAGGAGGGACAGGGGCTACGAGCAGTACTTC	CASRRDRGYEQYF
TRBV11-2	TRBJ1-6	-	-	TGTGCCAGCAGAATAGGAAGGTCACCCCTCCACTTT	CASRIGRSPLHF
TRBV19	TRBJ2-7	-	-	TGTGCCAGTAGGGCCCCTGAAAATTACGAGCAGTACTTC	CASRAPENYEQYF
TRBV25-1	TRBJ2-3	-	TRBD1	TGTGCCAGCAGTGCGGACAGGGGGCCCGATACGCAGTATTTT	CASSADRGPDTQYF
TRBV2	TRBJ2-1	-	TRBD2	TGTGCCAGCAGGGGGAAGTGGGGAGGGACCATCAATGAGCAGTTCTTC	CASRGKWGGTINEQFF
TRBV27	TRBJ2-5	-	TRBD2	TGTGCCAGCAGTTTAGGTTCGGTAGCGGGGGAGGAGACCCAGTACTTC	CASSLGSVAGEETQYF
TRBV2	TRBJ1-1	-	TRBD1	TGTGCCAGCAGTGTAAACAGGGGGCTTAGGAACACTGAAGCTTTCTTT	CASSVNRGLRNTEAFF